This T cell receptor (beta chain) was identified during a study of T cell changes during pregnancy in multiple sclerosis. V was cut by 0 bases and J by 7 bases, with 16 bases left in between. Germline CDR1 reads MGHRA; CDR2 reads YSYEKL. This CDR3 region has 16 residues. Data came from immunoSEQ multiplex PCR; TCRdb stores just in-frame clones and leaves some out. The sample lists 40,000 or so clones; 91% were seen once. The receptor was isolated from a female donor with multiple sclerosis, enrolled in a pregnancy study. This specimen was CD8+ T cells from peripheral blood mononuclear cells, taken in the second trimester of pregnancy. The V gene is TRBV4-1, the J gene TRBJ2-1, with D maybe TRBD1 (6 bases). CDR3 sequence reads: CASSQDSQGVFNEQFF. Here the CDR3 DNA reads TGCGCCAGCAGCCAAGATTCACAGGGAGTTTTTAATGAGCAGTTCTTC.